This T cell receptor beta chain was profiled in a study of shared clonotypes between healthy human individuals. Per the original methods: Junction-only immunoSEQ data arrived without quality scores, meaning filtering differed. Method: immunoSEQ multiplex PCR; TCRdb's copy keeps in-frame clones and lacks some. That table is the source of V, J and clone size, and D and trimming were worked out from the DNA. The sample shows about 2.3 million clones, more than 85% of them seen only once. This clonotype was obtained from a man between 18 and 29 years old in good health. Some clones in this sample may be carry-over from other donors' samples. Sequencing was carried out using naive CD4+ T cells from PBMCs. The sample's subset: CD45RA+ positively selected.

For the CDR3, the DNA is TGTGCCAGCGGGCGAGGAGGGCCATCGAACACCGGGGAGCTGTTTTTT. It is translated as CASGRGGPSNTGELFF. The V and J genes are TRBV2 and TRBJ2-2, with a tentative D call TRBD2 (6 bases). The V gene lost 8 bases and the J gene lost 0 bases, with 16 bases spanning the gap. This CDR3 is built from 16 residues. The V gene's germline CDR1 is SNHLY and CDR2 FYNNEI.